The 13 T cell receptor beta chains below come from one sample, sequenced in a study of blood T cell repertoires in COVID-19. The protocol was immunoSEQ multiplex PCR, while the TCRdb copy is restricted to in-frame clones and leaves out a portion. Of about 270,000 clones in the sample, 86% were seen once. The sample consisted of peripheral blood. The origin of the receptors is a woman between 70 and 85 years old with COVID-19, enrolled during active disease.

The V gene is TRBV7-6, the J gene TRBJ1-4, with no clear D. V gave up 4 bases and J gave up 7 bases, with 4 bases separating them. The CDR3 is made up of 11 amino acids. Germline V gene data show CDR1 as SGHVS and CDR2 as FNYEAQ. The CDR3 reads CASSSREKLFF. The CDR3 nucleotides are TGTGCCAGCAGCTCGCGTGAAAAACTGTTTTTT.

The V gene is TRBV11-3, the J gene TRBJ1-5, with TRBD1 identical over 8 bases. The CDR3 consists of 14 residues. Germline CDR1 SGHNT, CDR2 YENEEA. V trimming: 4 bases; J trimming: 2 bases; junction bases outside the gene matches: 1. This CDR3 is CASSSTGGNQPQHF. CDR3 nucleotide sequence: TGTGCCAGCAGCTCGACAGGGGGCAATCAGCCCCAGCATTTT.

This rearrangement joins TRBV5-1 to TRBJ1-5, with a weak D call TRBD1 (5 bases). Germline-derived CDR1 and CDR2 are SGHRS and YFSETQ. The CDR3 length is 15 residues. Trimming stripped 3 bases from V and 6 bases from J, with 16 bases between. The CDR3 DNA reads TGCGCCAGCAGCTCTGGCGGAGGGCAGGGTCAGCCCCAGCATTTT. As protein: CASSSGGGQGQPQHF.

V gene TRBV5-4 combines with J gene TRBJ2-1; TRBD2 is a possible D gene (5 bases). CDR3 size: 13 residues. Trimming stripped 0 bases from V and 6 bases from J, with 7 bases between. Germline assignment: CDR1 SGHNT and CDR2 YYREEE (reference sequence). The CDR3 DNA is TGTGCCAGCAGCTTGGGGAGGCTCAATGAGCAGTTCTTC. This gives the protein CASSLGRLNEQFF.

V is TRBV9 and J is TRBJ1-1; 7 nucleotides line up with TRBD1. The CDR3 contains 18 residues. The germline V gene encodes CDR1 SGDLS and CDR2 YYNGEE. The junction had 18 bases not matched to a gene; V was cut back by 4 bases and J by 3 bases. CDR3 sequence: CASSSTTGALGVDTEAFF. CDR3 DNA: TGTGCCAGCAGCTCCACTACAGGGGCCCTCGGCGTGGACACTGAAGCTTTCTTT.

This rearrangement joins TRBV6-6 to TRBJ1-1; 8 positions agree with TRBD1. Germline V gene lookup returns CDR1 MNHNY and CDR2 SVGAGI (reference sequence). The CDR3 covers 16 residues. V shed 7 bases and J 0 bases; nucleotides not matched to a gene: 10. CDR3 sequence reads: CASKDLDRVMNTEAFF. CDR3 DNA sequence: TGTGCCAGCAAGGACTTGGACAGGGTGATGAACACTGAAGCTTTCTTT.

The chain is built from TRBV13 and TRBJ2-7; D possibly corresponds to TRBD1 (6 bases). CDR3 length: 14 residues. The V end was cut by 5 bases, the J end by 2 bases, with 13 bases between. The germline V gene encodes CDR1 PRHDT and CDR2 FYEKMQ (reference sequence). The CDR3 loop reads CASSLHREPYEQYF. DNA of the CDR3: TGTGCCAGCAGCCTACACAGGGAACCCTACGAGCAGTACTTC. Full variable domain (outside the CDR3, taken from reference TRBV13 and TRBJ2-7): AAGVIQSPRHLIKEKRETATLKCYPIPRHDTVYWYQQGPGQDPQFLISFYEKMQSDKGSIPDRFSAQQFSDYHSELNMSSLELGDSALYFCASSLHREPYEQYFGPGTRLTVT.

The chain employs TRBV5-1 and TRBJ2-7; 11 bases fit TRBD2. The trim removed 1 base at V and 5 bases at J, leaving 2 bases unmatched. The CDR3 consists of 14 residues. Germline assignment: CDR1 SGHRS and CDR2 YFSETQ. The CDR3 nucleotides read TGCGCCAGCAGCTTGATAGCGGGGGGGCACGAGCAGTACTTC. Its protein is CASSLIAGGHEQYF.

This clone was recorded once. The CDR3 spells CASSLLALQGSGAFF. The CDR3 nucleotides are TGTGCCAGCAGCCTCCTAGCGTTACAGGGGAGTGGAGCTTTCTTT. The rearrangement links TRBV3-1 (or the pseudogene TRBV3-2) to TRBJ1-1; 7 nucleotides align to TRBD1. This CDR3 contains 15 residues. Germline assignment: CDR1 LGHDT and CDR2 YNNKEL (reference sequence). V was clipped by 4 bases and J by 10 bases; unmatched bases: 15.

The chain links TRBV24-1 to TRBJ2-2, with 9 positions matching TRBD1. J lost 7 bases, V lost 5 bases, and 10 bases had no gene match. The V gene's germline CDR1 is KGHDR and CDR2 SFDVKD. CDR3 size: 16 residues. DNA for the CDR3: TGTGCCACCAGTGCTCCCCCGGGACAGGGCTTCGGGGAGCTGTTTTTT. Its translation: CATSAPPGQGFGELFF.

This clone was detected only once. The chain employs TRBV7-2 and TRBJ2-7, with 8 bases matching TRBD1. The CDR3 totals 15 residues. J gave up 4 bases and V 2 bases, and 7 bases lay outside the gene matches. Germline V gene data show CDR1 as SGHTA and CDR2 as FQGNSA. The CDR3 loop reads CASSLRTGRGYEQYF. The CDR3 DNA follows: TGTGCCAGCAGCTTACGGACAGGGCGAGGATACGAGCAGTACTTC.

This chain connects TRBV7-8 to TRBJ1-2; 7 bases line up with TRBD1. V lost 2 bases to trimming and J lost 6 bases; unmatched junction nucleotides: 3. Germline V gene data show CDR1 as SGHVS and CDR2 as FQNEAQ. The CDR3 is 13 residues long. CDR3 nucleotide sequence: TGTGCCAGCAGCTTAAGGGGGCAGGATGGCTACACCTTC. Encoded protein: CASSLRGQDGYTF. The whole variable domain, filled in from reference TRBV7-8 and TRBJ1-2, reads GAGVSQSPRYKVAKRGQDVALRCDPISGHVSLFWYQQALGQGPEFLTYFQNEAQLDKSGLPSDRFFAERPEGSVSTLKIQRTQQEDSAVYLCASSLRGQDGYTFGSGTRLTVV.

The chain couples TRBV7-3 to TRBJ1-2; 7 bases are a match to TRBD1. V gave up 5 bases and J gave up 2 bases; unmatched junction bases: 11. This CDR3 has 16 residues. Germline V gene lookup returns CDR1 SGHTA and CDR2 FQGTGA. The CDR3 reads CASSPGGGQSNYGYTF. CDR3 nucleotides: TGTGCCAGCAGCCCCGGGGGGGGACAGTCGAACTATGGCTACACCTTC.